The clone carrying this T cell receptor (beta chain) was seen just once. As yet, its antigen is unknown. The sample is drawn from a study of Siglec-9 on CD8 T cells in melanoma. Study-wide findings and caveats: An effector memory CD8+ T-cell subset seemingly accumulating in melanoma was reportedly marked and regulated by Siglec-9.

Germline V gene lookup returns CDR1 SQVTM and CDR2 ANQGSEA. This CDR3 has 12 amino acids. Deletions cut 6 bases from V and 3 bases from J, with 11 bases between. The protocol was immunoSEQ multiplex PCR, while the TCRdb copy is restricted to in-frame clones and leaves out a portion. The repertoire has some 27,000 clones, approximately 80% of them found once; the top ten carry 5.8%. Sequencing was carried out using Siglec-9- CD8+ T cells sorted from blood. This TCR derives from a human donor in good health. The chain carries TRBV29-1 and TRBJ1-1; no firm D call. The CDR3 loop reads CSVPRDDTEAFF. DNA for the CDR3: TGCAGCGTGCCACGAGACGACACTGAAGCTTTCTTT.